The clone carrying this T cell receptor beta chain was observed a few times. Antigen unknown. This specimen comes from a study of T-cell memory formation after mild COVID-19. Overall study results and limits: Specificity for SARS-CoV-2 was not confirmed among the second-wave clones peaking on day 37. There were some responding clones in pre-infection memory, which suggested that cross-reactive memory had joined.

TCRdb fed the 5' RACE reads into MiXCR, producing one record per CDR3 protein. The sample carries some 320,000 distinct CDR3 sequences, about 16% recorded once. The CDR3 totals 17 residues. Germline loops: CDR1 SGHTA, CDR2 FQGNSA. Trimming left V 2 bases short and J 0 bases short, with 13 bases between. The sequencing sample was made of PBMCs or a T cell subset sorted from them (not recorded which). The source is a man younger than 35 who had mild COVID-19 (a few samples of this study predate the infection). Cell type and time point are not known. The V gene is TRBV7-2, the J gene TRBJ2-2; maybe TRBD1 (6 bases). This CDR3 is CASSLKDGTPNTGELFF. In DNA form, the CDR3 reads TGTGCCAGCAGCTTAAAGGACGGGACACCGAACACCGGGGAGCTGTTTTTT.